These 26 T cell receptor beta chains share one sample of origin, sequenced in a study of technical replicates of blood from a few donors. TCRdb's copy holds only in-frame clones and misses some; the assay was immunoSEQ multiplex PCR. The table shows around 80,000 clones, with around nine tenths occurring only once. The sequencing sample was made of T cells isolated from PBMCs. These receptors were obtained from a human donor in good health.

The rearrangement joins TRBV29-1 to TRBJ2-3, with TRBD2 matching over 9 bases. Losses at the gene ends were 6 bases for V and 2 bases for J; bases not matched to a gene: 6. The CDR3 is 14 amino acids. CDR1 and CDR2 from the germline V gene are SQVTM and ANQGSEA. The CDR3, as DNA: TGCAGCGTCCAAAGCGGGAGGAACACAGATACGCAGTATTTT. It codes for CSVQSGRNTDTQYF.

The V and J genes are TRBV9 and TRBJ2-3, with a possible D match to TRBD2 (5 bases). Germline CDR1 and CDR2: SGDLS and YYNGEE. With 8 bases removed from V and 6 bases from J, the gap between germline ends came to 10 bases. The CDR3 has 11 residues. CDR3 in amino acids: CASSGEDTQYF. The DNA for the CDR3 is TGTGCCAGTTCCGGGGAGGATACGCAGTATTTT.

The chain carries TRBV5-5 and TRBJ2-7; 11 nucleotides align to TRBD2. V lost 4 bases to trimming and J lost 2 bases; unmatched junction nucleotides: 5. Germline V gene sequence: CDR1 SGHKS, CDR2 YYEKEE (reference sequence). The CDR3 extends over 15 amino acids. The chain's CDR3 is CASSPGLAEAYEQYF. Here the CDR3 DNA reads TGTGCCAGCAGCCCGGGACTAGCGGAGGCCTACGAGCAGTACTTC.

This clone was detected only once. The V call is TRBV19, the J call TRBJ2-3, with a weak D call TRBD1 (5 bases). The CDR3 extends over 15 amino acids. Germline lookup yields CDR1 LNHDA and CDR2 SQIVND (reference sequence). Deletions cut 6 bases from V and 0 bases from J, with 13 bases between. In DNA form, the CDR3 reads TGTGCCAGTAGGACAGTAAGTGCTAGCACAGATACGCAGTATTTT. This translates into CASRTVSASTDTQYF.

Here the CDR3 DNA reads TGCGCCAGCAGCCCTTTAATGGGACTAGCGGGACCCAACATTCAGTACTTC. It translates to CASSPLMGLAGPNIQYF. The V call is TRBV5-1, the J call TRBJ2-4; TRBD2 aligns across 13 bases. Germline V gives CDR1 SGHRS, CDR2 YFSETQ. V trimming: 4 bases; J trimming: 7 bases; junction bases outside the gene matches: 11. This CDR3 is built from 17 residues.

This chain uses TRBV11-3 with TRBJ1-1; 7 nucleotides match TRBD1. The CDR3 runs 15 residues. The V gene's germline CDR1 is SGHNT and CDR2 YENEEA. J gave up 0 bases and V 6 bases, and 7 bases lay outside the gene matches. CDR3: CASSIRGKMNTEAFF. The DNA for the CDR3 is TGTGCCAGCAGTATCAGGGGGAAAATGAACACTGAAGCTTTCTTT.

The CDR3 sequence: CASSPTPVQLFYGYTF. For the CDR3, the DNA is TGTGCCAGCAGTCCCACCCCCGTACAGCTATTCTATGGCTACACCTTC. The chain carries TRBV27 and TRBJ1-2; D not certain. V shed 5 bases and J shed 4 bases, with 20 bases lying between them. This CDR3 has 16 residues. Germline V lookup: CDR1 MNHEY, CDR2 SMNVEV (reference sequence).

J is TRBJ1-2 and V is TRBV29-1; no firm D call. The length of the CDR3 is 15 residues. Per germline, CDR1 SQVTM and CDR2 ANQGSEA. V dropped 4 bases and J dropped 6 bases, with 21 bases sitting between them. The CDR3 spells CSVGEGRREKDGYTF. The CDR3 coding sequence is TGCAGCGTTGGGGAAGGGAGAAGGGAAAAGGATGGCTACACCTTC. The full variable domain, in which reference TRBV29-1 and TRBJ1-2 provide the parts outside the CDR3, is SAVISQKPSRDICQRGTSLTIQCQVDSQVTMMFWYRQQPGQSLTLIATANQGSEATYESGFVIDKFPISRPNLTFSTLTVSNMSPEDSSIYLCSVGEGRREKDGYTFGSGTRLTVV.

The DNA for the CDR3 is TGTGCCAGCTTACTACAGGTTTGGGGTTTCTTC. Its translation: CASLLQVWGFF. The J gene is TRBJ2-1, the V gene TRBV2; D is possibly TRBD1 (5 bases). V lost 8 bases and J 16 bases, leaving 18 bases between the germline ends. The CDR3 extends over 11 amino acids. Looked up from germline, CDR1 is SNHLY and CDR2 is FYNNEI.

This chain links TRBV11-2 with TRBJ2-5; 11 bases align to TRBD2. This CDR3 comprises 16 residues. With 1 base clipped from V and 2 bases from J, the junction kept 3 bases outside the gene matches. The germline gives CDR1 SGHAT, CDR2 FQNNGV. The CDR3, as DNA: TGTGCCAGCAGCTTAGCCTTAGCGGGAGGGCAAGAGACCCAGTACTTC. Amino acids: CASSLALAGGQETQYF. The entire variable domain, with the rest obtained from reference TRBV11-2 and TRBJ2-5, is as follows: EAGVAQSPRYKIIEKRQSVAFWCNPISGHATLYWYQQILGQGPKLLIQFQNNGVVDDSQLPKDRFSAERLKGVDSTLKIQPAKLEDSAVYLCASSLALAGGQETQYFGPGTRLLVL.

The rearrangement uses TRBV4-3 and TRBJ1-3, with no clear D. Germline V gives CDR1 LGHNA, CDR2 YSLEER. The CDR3 sequence is 13 residues long. V lost 0 bases to trimming and J lost 4 bases, with 4 bases between them. The CDR3 here is CASSQEQGNTIYF. CDR3 in DNA: TGCGCCAGCAGCCAAGAACAGGGAAACACCATATATTTT.

The chain recombines TRBV11-3 with TRBJ2-6, with D tentatively TRBD2 (5 bases). CDR1 and CDR2 from the germline V gene are SGHNT and YENEEA. V lost 1 base and J 3 bases, leaving 10 bases between the germline ends. The CDR3 runs 16 residues. The CDR3 protein is CASSLGGPVGANVLTF. The CDR3 DNA reads TGTGCCAGCAGCTTAGGAGGGCCGGTTGGGGCCAACGTCCTGACTTTC.

The rearrangement joins TRBV28 to TRBJ2-7; D ambiguous. Trimming took 6 bases from V and 1 from J, leaving 7 bases between them. The CDR3 is 12 residues long. Germline CDR1 and CDR2: MDHEN and SYDVKM. The CDR3 DNA sequence: TGTGCCAGCAGACAGCTATCCTACGAGCAGTACTTC. Translating gives CASRQLSYEQYF.

Within the sample, this clone is medium-sized (0.01 to 0.1%). The chain uses TRBV28 and TRBJ1-5; perhaps TRBD1 as D (6 bases). Germline V CDR1 and CDR2: MDHEN, SYDVKM. CDR3 size: 12 residues. The V and J ends lost 7 bases and 7 bases respectively, with 11 bases between them. The CDR3 is CASNQGLQPQHF. The CDR3 DNA follows: TGTGCCAGCAATCAGGGGTTACAGCCCCAGCATTTT.

The chain employs TRBV5-6 and TRBJ2-7; 11 positions match TRBD2. The CDR3 contains 15 residues. V lost 1 base and J lost 3; bases outside the gene matches: 3. Germline V gene data show CDR1 as SGHDT and CDR2 as YYEEEE. CDR3 loop: CASSLTGLADYEQYF. Written as DNA, the CDR3 is TGTGCCAGCAGCTTGACGGGACTAGCGGACTACGAGCAGTACTTC. The full variable domain, in which reference TRBV5-6 and TRBJ2-7 provide the parts outside the CDR3, is DAGVTQSPTHLIKTRGQQVTLRCSPKSGHDTVSWYQQALGQGPQFIFQYYEEEERQRGNFPDRFSGHQFPNYSSELNVNALLLGDSALYLCASSLTGLADYEQYFGPGTRLTVT.

V gene TRBV28 combines with J gene TRBJ1-2; tentatively, D is TRBD1 (5 bases). CDR1 is MDHEN and CDR2 is SYDVKM in the germline V gene. Deletions cut 3 bases from V and 5 bases from J, with 13 bases between. CDR3 length equals 14 residues. CDR3 residues: CASSLAQATYGYTF. CDR3 sequence (DNA): TGTGCCAGCAGTTTGGCACAGGCCACGTATGGCTACACCTTC.

The chain uses TRBV5-6 and TRBJ2-7, with TRBD2 matching over 8 bases. CDR1 is SGHDT, CDR2 YYEEEE, per germline. The CDR3 spans 15 residues. V lost 2 bases, J lost 1 base, and 5 bases stayed unmatched. The CDR3 DNA reads as TGTGCCAGCAGCTTCTTGGCGGGAGGATCCTACGAGCAGTACTTC. Encoded protein: CASSFLAGGSYEQYF.

The gene calls are TRBV7-9 and TRBJ1-1; D is perhaps TRBD1 (5 bases). CDR1 is SEHNR and CDR2 is FQNEAQ in the germline V gene (reference sequence). Deletions cut 1 base from V and 1 base from J, with 7 bases between. The CDR3 contains 14 residues. The CDR3 reads CASSLVRGNTEAFF. In DNA form, the CDR3 reads TGTGCCAGCAGCTTAGTAAGGGGGAACACTGAAGCTTTCTTT.

The chain combines TRBV11-2 with TRBJ2-5, with D tentatively TRBD2 (5 bases). From germline, CDR1 is SGHAT and CDR2 FQNNGV. This CDR3 comprises 13 residues. V lost 5 bases and J lost 7, with 14 bases in between. In nucleotides, the CDR3 is TGTGCCAGCAGCCCCCCCCTGGGAGCGACCCAGTACTTC. As protein: CASSPPLGATQYF.

In its sample, this clone was seen once. This sequence joins TRBV25-1 and TRBJ2-1, with D possibly matching TRBD1 (6 bases). V lost 6 bases, J lost 3 bases, and 12 bases lay in between. Germline values: CDR1 MGHDK, CDR2 SYGVNS. The CDR3 is 14 residues long. CDR3 DNA sequence: TGTGCCAGCAGCCCCGGGACAAGCTACAATGAGCAGTTCTTC. It codes for CASSPGTSYNEQFF.

Only one count was recorded for this clone. V usage is TRBV27 and J usage is TRBJ2-7; TRBD1 agrees at 7 bases. This CDR3 has 14 residues. The V gene's germline CDR1 is MNHEY and CDR2 SMNVEV (reference sequence). Germline trimming cut 6 bases from V and 2 bases from J; bases unmatched to any gene: 7. DNA of the CDR3: TGTGCCAGCAGCATCCGGGACAGTGCCTACGAGCAGTACTTC. It specifies CASSIRDSAYEQYF.

This chain joins TRBV7-8 and TRBJ2-1, with 15 bases matching TRBD2. CDR3 length: 18 amino acids. Trimming removed 4 bases from V and 5 bases from J; junction bases left unmatched: 9. The V gene's germline CDR1 is SGHVS and CDR2 FQNEAQ. CDR3 protein: CASSSGTSGRFWDNEQFF. The CDR3 nucleotides read TGTGCCAGCAGCTCCGGGACTAGCGGGAGGTTCTGGGACAATGAGCAGTTCTTC.

The chain combines TRBV10-3 with TRBJ2-1; possibly TRBD2 for D (5 bases). CDR3 length equals 14 residues. In germline, CDR1 is ENHRY, CDR2 SYGVKD. Trimming left V 7 bases short and J 8 bases short, with 18 bases between. The CDR3 region has the DNA TGTGCCATCATGGCGGTGGGAGAAGGCGATGAGCAGTTCTTC. It is translated as CAIMAVGEGDEQFF.

The gene calls are TRBV2 and TRBJ2-5; 7 bases are shared with TRBD1. CDR3 size: 13 residues. Germline assignment: CDR1 SNHLY and CDR2 FYNNEI. V shed 7 bases, J shed 7 bases, and the junction held 9 bases outside the gene matches. CDR3 residues: CASTLEGAVTQYF. CDR3 nucleotides: TGTGCCAGCACCCTAGAGGGGGCGGTGACCCAGTACTTC. Together with reference TRBV2 and TRBJ2-5, the CDR3 gives the full variable domain: EPEVTQTPSHQVTQMGQEVILRCVPISNHLYFYWYRQILGQKVEFLVSFYNNEISEKSEIFDDQFSVERPDGSNFTLKIRSTKLEDSAMYFCASTLEGAVTQYFGPGTRLLVL.

This chain connects TRBV4-3 to TRBJ2-3; 7 positions agree with TRBD2. This CDR3 spans 17 amino acids. The J segment lost 5 bases and the V segment lost 0 bases, leaving 11 bases of the junction unmatched. The germline gives CDR1 LGHNA, CDR2 YSLEER. DNA of the CDR3: TGCGCCAGCAGCCAAGAAAGCGGGATGTGGGGCCAAGATACGCAGTATTTT. Translated: CASSQESGMWGQDTQYF.

This clone showed up just a few times. The rearrangement joins TRBV7-6 to TRBJ2-7; weak D call: TRBD1 (6 bases). The germline V gene encodes CDR1 SGHVS and CDR2 FNYEAQ. The CDR3 has 17 amino acids. Between the trimmed V and J ends, which lost 1 base and 0 bases, there was a span of 16 bases. The CDR3 loop reads CASSLGPLDSGSYEQYF. Here the CDR3 DNA reads TGTGCCAGCAGCTTAGGGCCCTTGGACAGTGGCTCCTACGAGCAGTACTTC.